The present TCR beta chain was sequenced within a study of T cells in tuberculosis. Latent tuberculosis screening used tuberculin skin test and IGRA at entry. Each clinical donor contributed on average about 96,000 T cells from unsorted cryopreserved PBMC. In regard to this clone: Its antigen is as yet unknown.

Germline V gene sequence: CDR1 KGHSH, CDR2 LQKENI. The CDR3 sequence is 14 residues long. Trimming stripped 3 bases from V and 4 bases from J, with 13 bases between. Study conclusions and caveats: Smaller alpha distances in active tuberculosis partly reflected shorter CDR3-alpha lengths. Smaller distances to GMM-specific TCRs suggested their expansion in active tuberculosis.

TCRdb's copy holds only in-frame clones and misses some; the assay was immunoSEQ multiplex PCR. The repertoire consists of over 30,000 clones, with roughly 90% occurring once and the leading ten covering approximately 7.6%. The chain employs TRBV18 and TRBJ2-7; D perhaps matches TRBD1 (5 bases). The sample taken for sequencing was PBMCs. The source of this sequence is a donor aged 10-29 years with latent tuberculosis or without tuberculosis infection. Some clones in this sample may be carry-over from other donors' samples. The CDR3 nucleotides read TGTGCCAGCTCACCGTATGAAGGGGCTTACGAGCAGTACTTC. It specifies CASSPYEGAYEQYF.